The 5 T cell receptor beta chains presented below share a single source sample, sequenced in a study of read filtering for tumor transcriptome and immune sequencing. From 300 to 450 ng of RNA, a library with molecular barcoded alpha/delta and beta/gamma adaptors was made. MiXCR was run by TCRdb on the reads, yielding one entry per CDR3 protein. This sample yields about 63,000 distinct CDR3 sequences, of which over 11% are seen a single time; 45% belongs to the top ten. The sequenced sample consisted of a population of CD138-negative cells sorted from bone marrow. These receptors were collected from a donor at least 40 years old with multiple myeloma.

This clonotype was seen repeatedly, ten times or more. The chain combines TRBV20-1 with TRBJ2-5, with 14 bases aligning to TRBD2. Germline CDR1 is DFQATT and CDR2 is SNEGSKA (reference sequence). This CDR3 is 16 amino acids long. The V gene end was trimmed by 4 bases and the J gene end by 1 base; junction bases not matched to a gene: 5. The CDR3 sequence is CSAMTSGRALQETQYF. The CDR3 nucleotides are TGCAGTGCTATGACTAGCGGGAGGGCTCTCCAAGAGACCCAGTACTTC.

This clonotype was recorded at least ten times. V and J are TRBV29-1 and TRBJ2-6, with D possibly TRBD1 on 5 matching bases. The CDR3 spans 16 residues. Between the trimmed V and J ends, which lost 5 bases and 0 bases, there was a span of 14 bases. The germline V gene has CDR1 SQVTM and CDR2 ANQGSEA. The CDR3 region has the DNA TGCAGCGTTTCGCAGGGCCCTAGCTCTGGGGCCAACGTCCTGACTTTC. Protein: CSVSQGPSSGANVLTF.

The gene calls are TRBV4-3 and TRBJ2-7, with 9 bases matching TRBD2. Germline V gene sequence: CDR1 LGHNA, CDR2 YSLEER. The CDR3 loop spans 17 amino acids. Germline trimming cut 0 bases from V and 12 bases from J; bases unmatched to any gene: 18. DNA of the CDR3: TGCGCCAGCAGCCAAGATTGGGGGACTAGCCATTCCTACAAGCGGTACTTC. Residues: CASSQDWGTSHSYKRYF.

A remark on this clonotype: This likely stems from a read error, as it lies one base from a far larger clone. The chain has TRBV11-3 and TRBJ2-1, with TRBD1 matching 7 bases. The V and J ends lost 7 bases and 8 bases, in that order; junction bases with no gene match: 14. CDR1 is SGHNT and CDR2 is YENEEA in the germline V gene. The CDR3 is 15 residues long. The chain's CDR3 is CASNPPRTGGHEQFF. DNA of the CDR3: TGTGCCAGCAACCCTCCACGGACAGGCGGCCATGAGCAGTTCTTC.

With regard to this clonotype: The junction differs from germline at one of its ends, possibly a read error. The chain uses TRBV2 and TRBJ2-7; TRBD1 matches at 11 bases. Germline CDR1 and CDR2: SNHLY and FYNNEI. CDR3 length: 14 residues. CDR3 protein: CASSEDRGRYEQHF. CDR3 DNA sequence: TGTGCCAGCAGTGAGGACAGGGGGCGTTATGAGCAGCACTTC.